This TCR beta chain comes out of a study of T cells in Graves' hyperthyroidism and ophthalmopathy (dated by TCRdb to the late 2010s). With regard to the full study: Peripheral blood was sampled at the time of initial diagnosis, prior to any treatment. Thyroid tissue and blood T-cell repertoires from six Graves' hyperthyroidism patients were also compared in the study. TCR V-J signatures able to tell the groups apart were searched for in a discovery cohort of some 100 patients, of whom fewer than 45 had Graves' ophthalmopathy and more than 55 had stable Graves' hyperthyroidism. Once sampling was done, hyperthyroidism patients were given methimazole at a starting dose of 30 mg daily, whereas ophthalmopathy patients were given high-dose intravenous methylprednisolone. The 75 to 100 discovery patients were randomly split 7:3 into training and test sets. According to the paper, TCR Vbeta CDR3 sequencing was carried out on approximately 140 peripheral blood samples, which came from fewer than 50 ophthalmopathy, 75 or so hyperthyroidism and some 17 progressor patients. Prospective prediction of ophthalmopathy was tested in an independent validation cohort of fewer than 20 hyperthyroidism patients and 15 to 17 patients who later progressed to ophthalmopathy. General conclusions and limits of the study: A 13 V-J signature model separated ophthalmopathy from stable hyperthyroidism, with around 90% sensitivity and 81.08% specificity in cross-validation and 80%/75% in testing. Most expanded thyroid clonotypes (frequency above 0.001) were also found in blood, which suggests that blood repertoires may mirror thyroid immune responses. No statistical method was used to fix the sample size in advance, and group allocation was not hidden from the investigators. In validation, the model predicted progression to ophthalmopathy with about 71% sensitivity and 72% to 85% specificity, a median of around six months before onset.

Per the germline V gene, SQVTM is the CDR1 and ANQGSEA is the CDR2. V lost 6 bases and J lost 7 bases; the stretch between them is 19 bases long. The CDR3 measures 13 amino acids from cysteine to phenylalanine. Only the CDR3 region is kept as DNA, spanning 39 bases read in frame from base 1. Hyperthyroidism patients were aged 18 to 65 years and newly diagnosed, with disease duration of less than 2 months. Patients with uncontrolled infections, other autoimmune diseases, pregnancy or lactation were excluded. Diagnoses were established on the basis of clinical symptoms, serum thyroxine and TRAb, thyroid ultrasound, and orbital computed tomography. For progressor patients, blood was drawn at the first diagnosis of hyperthyroidism, before any ophthalmopathy symptoms had appeared. Ficoll-Paque density gradient centrifugation was used to isolate PBMCs from about 9.4 ml of fresh peripheral blood. Patients classed as progressors first received a Graves' hyperthyroidism diagnosis and then went on to develop ophthalmopathy during follow-up. Trizol reagent was used to extract total RNA, and RNA quality was then checked on an Agilent 2100 Bioanalyzer.

About this clonotype itself: Its antigen target is currently unknown. Within one base of it there is no much larger clone, and no base qualities were kept.

The TCR beta CDR3 regions were amplified from the RNA transcripts. A first-round RT-PCR of the TCR CDR3 used the HTBI primer set with the Qiagen OneStep RT-PCR kit. Libraries were constructed in a second round of multiplex PCR, after which size selection and purification were carried out. Paired-end sequencing of the libraries was performed with 100 bp reads on an Illumina HiSeq2000. Turning to the authors' computational methods: SOAPnuke was used to process the raw data, with reads discarded if the reads contained adapters or uncalled bases, had a mean Phred below 15, or lacked an exact constant-primer or identifier match. High-quality paired reads were merged using COPE v1.2.5, and each unique nucleotide sequence was defined as a clonotype. MiTCR v1.1 was used to align the clonotypes against IMGT TRBV, TRBD and TRBJ reference segments. The analysis was restricted to V-J combinations with a frequency above 0.0001, which together covered 99.2% of the repertoires. The TCS score was defined as the ratio of F50 (clonal expansion) to E x V (chaos), calculated using BLOSUM62-based TCRdist between CDR3 peptides within each V-J. Welch's t-statistics and random forest reduced fewer than 550 V-J features to 13, which were used in a naive Bayes classifier (R e1071). TCRdb reanalyzed the raw reads on its own, using fastp at Q25 for trimming and MiXCR for clone calling, and kept in-frame beta chains. Rows are combined by CDR3 protein, so each entry shows the most common genes and DNA. TCRdb's processing, not the study's, gives the V and J calls here. The sample has 370,000 or so distinct CDR3 sequences on record, approximately 14% of them singletons. Of the sample, roughly 25% falls within the top ten clones.

Sequenced material: blood. The chain couples TRBV29-1 to TRBJ2-7; TRBD2 might be the D gene, on 6 matching bases. The sequence was collected from a woman aged 18-29 years with Graves' hyperthyroidism that later progressed to Graves' ophthalmopathy. The DNA sequence is given as TGCAGCGTGGAGGGGCGTAGCATGAGGGAGCAGTACTTC. Translation gives CSVEGRSMREQYF.